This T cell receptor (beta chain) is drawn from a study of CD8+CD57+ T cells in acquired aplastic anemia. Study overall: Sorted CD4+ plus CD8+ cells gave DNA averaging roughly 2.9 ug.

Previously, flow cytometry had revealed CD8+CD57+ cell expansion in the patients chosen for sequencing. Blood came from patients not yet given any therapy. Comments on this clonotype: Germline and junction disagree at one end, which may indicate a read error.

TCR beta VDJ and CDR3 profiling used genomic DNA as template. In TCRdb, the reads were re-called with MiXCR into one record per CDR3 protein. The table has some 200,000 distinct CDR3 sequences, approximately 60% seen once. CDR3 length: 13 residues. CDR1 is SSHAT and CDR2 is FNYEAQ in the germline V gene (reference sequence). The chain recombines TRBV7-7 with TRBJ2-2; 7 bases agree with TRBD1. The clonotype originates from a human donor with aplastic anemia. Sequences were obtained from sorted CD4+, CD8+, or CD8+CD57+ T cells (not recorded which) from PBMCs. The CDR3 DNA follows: TGTGCTAGCAGCCGGGACAGCACCGGGGAGCTGTTTTTT. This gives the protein CASSRDSTGELFF. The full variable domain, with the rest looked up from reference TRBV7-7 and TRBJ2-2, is GAGVSQSPRYKVTKRGQDVTLRCDPISSHATLYWYQQALGQGPEFLTYFNYEAQPDKSGLPSDRFSAERPEGSISTLTIQRTEQRDSAMYRCASSRDSTGELFFGEGSRLTVL.